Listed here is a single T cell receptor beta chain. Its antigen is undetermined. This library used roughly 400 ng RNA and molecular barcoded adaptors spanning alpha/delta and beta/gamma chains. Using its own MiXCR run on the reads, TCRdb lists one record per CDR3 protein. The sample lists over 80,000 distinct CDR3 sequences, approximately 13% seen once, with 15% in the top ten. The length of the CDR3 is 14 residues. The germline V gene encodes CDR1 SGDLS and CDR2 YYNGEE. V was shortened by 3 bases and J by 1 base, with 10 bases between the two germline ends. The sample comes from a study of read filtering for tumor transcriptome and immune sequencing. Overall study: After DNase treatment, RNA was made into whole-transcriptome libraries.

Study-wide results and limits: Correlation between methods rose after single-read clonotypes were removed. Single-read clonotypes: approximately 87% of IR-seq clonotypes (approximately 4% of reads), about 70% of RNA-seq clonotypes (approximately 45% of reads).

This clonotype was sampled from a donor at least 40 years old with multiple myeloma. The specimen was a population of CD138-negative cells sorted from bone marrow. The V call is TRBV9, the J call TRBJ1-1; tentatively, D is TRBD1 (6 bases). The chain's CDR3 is CASSATGENTEAFF. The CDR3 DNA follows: TGTGCCAGCAGCGCGACAGGAGAGAACACTGAAGCTTTCTTT. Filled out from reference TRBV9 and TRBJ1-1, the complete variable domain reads DSGVTQTPKHLITATGQRVTLRCSPRSGDLSVYWYQQSLDQGLQFLIQYYNGEERAKGNILERFSAQQFPDLHSELNLSSLELGDSALYFCASSATGENTEAFFGQGTRLTVV.